The 9 T cell receptor beta chains in this list originate from one sample, sequenced in a study of CD8 T cells in ankylosing spondylitis. Study-wide findings and caveats: A motif of fewer than ten highly homologous TCR beta variants was seen as apparently characteristic of ankylosing spondylitis blood.

TCRdb re-derived calls from the 5' RACE reads in MiXCR, one entry per CDR3 protein. The sample includes around 390,000 distinct CDR3 sequences, under 25% of them seen just once. No antigen has been identified for these receptors. The sequenced sample was blood, either unsorted or a sorted T cell fraction (not recorded which). Receptors were obtained from a male donor with ankylosing spondylitis.

V and J are TRBV6-1 and TRBJ2-7, with D uncertain. The germline CDR1 and CDR2 sequences are MNHNS and SASEGT. CDR3 size: 14 residues. The V end was cut by 6 bases, the J end by 0 bases, with 12 bases between. CDR3 coding DNA: TGTGCCAGCAGGAACAGCTTTGGCTCCTACGAGCAGTACTTC. Encoded protein: CASRNSFGSYEQYF.

This clonotype has only a few counts. This chain uses TRBV4-2 with TRBJ2-3; 7 bases align to TRBD2. The CDR3 spans 14 residues. The germline CDR1 and CDR2 sequences are LGHNA and YNFKEQ. The V segment lost 3 bases and the J segment 3 bases; nucleotides outside the gene matches: 3. The chain's CDR3 is CASSQGLQTDTQYF. The CDR3 DNA is TGTGCCAGCAGCCAGGGACTACAAACAGATACGCAGTATTTT.

This clonotype was observed a handful of times. This chain links TRBV6-5 with TRBJ2-6; D unresolved. Germline CDR1 MNHEY, CDR2 SVGAGI. The germline V and J ends were trimmed by 2 bases and 0 bases, with 8 bases remaining between them. There are 16 residues in the CDR3. The CDR3 DNA reads TGTGCCAGCAGTTACGGACGGTACTCTGGGGCCAACGTCCTGACTTTC. Translated, it gives CASSYGRYSGANVLTF.

The chain employs TRBV30 and TRBJ2-3; the D is unclear. The CDR3 loop spans 13 amino acids. V lost 1 base to trimming and J lost 1 base, with 6 bases between them. Germline CDR1 GTSNPN, CDR2 SVGIG (reference sequence). The DNA for the CDR3 is TGTGCCTGGAGTGGAAAGGGCACAGATACGCAGTATTTT. Its protein product is CAWSGKGTDTQYF.

Concerning this clonotype: One end of the junction does not line up with germline, which may come from a read error. The V and J genes are TRBV5-1 and TRBJ1-4; tentatively, D is TRBD1 (5 bases). This CDR3 spans 14 amino acids. CDR1 and CDR2 (germline): SGHRS, YFSETQ. The CDR3 DNA reads as TGCGCCAGCAGGTTGGGACCGGATAATGAAAAACTGTTTTTT. This codes for CASRLGPDNEKLFF.

This clonotype was picked up a small number of times. V gene TRBV12-3 or TRBV12-4 combines with J gene TRBJ2-2; D remains ambiguous. This CDR3 comprises 13 residues. Trimming stripped 3 bases from V and 7 bases from J, with 9 bases between. Here the CDR3 reads CASSFLSGGELFF. CDR3 sequence (DNA): TGTGCCAGCAGTTTCCTCTCCGGCGGGGAGCTGTTTTTT.

In this sample, this clonotype turned up a few times. The chain links TRBV5-1 to TRBJ2-1; D is undetermined. This CDR3 has 14 residues. Germline assignment: CDR1 SGHRS and CDR2 YFSETQ. V shed 2 bases and J shed 2 bases, with 8 bases lying between them. The CDR3: CASSFPDPYNEQFF. CDR3 in DNA: TGCGCCAGCAGCTTTCCCGACCCCTACAATGAGCAGTTCTTC.

This clonotype appeared a few times. Here the CDR3 DNA reads TGCGCCAGCAGCGTTACAGGGAACACCGGGGAGCTGTTTTTT. Translated: CASSVTGNTGELFF. The rearrangement uses TRBV5-1 and TRBJ2-2; weak D call: TRBD1 (5 bases). V was shortened by 4 bases and J by 1 base, with 8 bases between the two germline ends. CDR1 and CDR2 from the germline V gene are SGHRS and YFSETQ. The CDR3 sequence is 14 residues long.

The chain uses TRBV2 and TRBJ1-1; 10 bases match TRBD1. The germline gives CDR1 SNHLY, CDR2 FYNNEI. CDR3 length equals 14 residues. Unmatched junction bases numbered 5, after V lost 7 bases and J lost 3 bases. CDR3 sequence reads: CASNRQGADTEAFF. As DNA, the CDR3 is TGTGCCAGCAACCGACAGGGGGCAGACACTGAAGCTTTCTTT.